The next 27 T cell receptor beta chains were all read from a single sample in a study of cytomegalovirus exposure and HLA in healthy donors. The PCR was carried out with 60 Vbeta primers and 13 Jbeta primers. Repertoires were generated with immunoSEQ multiplex PCR, while TCRdb's copy carries only in-frame clones and drops some. Of fewer than 200,000 clones in the sample, around 69% were seen once. The material sequenced was PBMCs. These receptors all stem from a woman in her twenties or thirties in good health and CMV-seronegative.

The V and J genes are TRBV5-5 and TRBJ1-3, with 9 nucleotides matching TRBD1. Trimming removed 0 bases from V and 8 bases from J; junction bases left unmatched: 6. Germline CDR1 is SGHKS and CDR2 is YYEKEE (reference sequence). This CDR3 spans 15 amino acids. The CDR3 is CASSLAGTGLDTIYF. The CDR3 DNA reads TGTGCCAGCAGCTTGGCCGGGACAGGGTTGGACACCATATATTTT.

The J gene is TRBJ1-4, the V gene TRBV2, with 8 bases aligning to TRBD1. The CDR3 is 15 amino acids. The germline V gene has CDR1 SNHLY and CDR2 FYNNEI. J was trimmed by 6 bases and V by 2 bases; bases with no gene match: 5. The CDR3 DNA reads as TGTGCCAGCAGTGAAACAGGACAGGGTTATGAAAAACTGTTTTTT. Translating gives CASSETGQGYEKLFF.

This chain links TRBV19 with TRBJ2-2; 7 nucleotides align to TRBD1. Germline values: CDR1 LNHDA, CDR2 SQIVND (reference sequence). This CDR3 comprises 14 residues. J lost 4 bases, V lost 4 bases, and 3 bases had no gene match. CDR3 bases: TGTGCCAGTAGTAGGGGACAGCTCACCGGGGAGCTGTTTTTT. Translation: CASSRGQLTGELFF. The full variable domain, completed using reference TRBV19 and TRBJ2-2, is DGGITQSPKYLFRKEGQNVTLSCEQNLNHDAMYWYRQDPGQGLRLIYYSQIVNDFQKGDIAEGYSVSREKKESFPLTVTSAQKNPTAFYLCASSRGQLTGELFFGEGSRLTVL.

This clone has only a few counts. This chain joins TRBV7-9 and TRBJ2-7; TRBD2 is a possible D gene (6 bases). Germline CDR1 SEHNR, CDR2 FQNEAQ (reference sequence). The CDR3 extends over 14 amino acids. The ends were cut back, 3 bases at V and 4 bases at J, with 13 bases in the middle. The CDR3 region is CASSLGTGKYEQYF. CDR3 nucleotides: TGTGCCAGCAGCTTGGGGACTGGGAAGTACGAGCAGTACTTC.

This clone turned up a few times. The CDR3 DNA is TGTGCCTGGAGTGGGAAAGACAGGGGGCCTTACAATGAGCAGTTCTTC. This sequence encodes CAWSGKDRGPYNEQFF. The chain has TRBV30 and TRBJ2-1, with 10 bases aligning to TRBD1. The CDR3 has 16 residues. The germline CDR1 and CDR2 sequences are GTSNPN and SVGIG (reference sequence). V shed 1 base and J 4 bases; nucleotides not matched to a gene: 7.

This clone has more than one count but fewer than ten. J is TRBJ2-2 and V is TRBV4-1, with D possibly matching TRBD2 (5 bases). Germline CDR1 and CDR2: MGHRA and YSYEKL. Trimming cost V 1 base and J 4 bases, with 7 bases left between them. The CDR3 runs 14 residues. The CDR3 here is CASSQVGGTGELFF. The CDR3 region has the DNA TGCGCCAGCAGCCAAGTTGGAGGCACCGGGGAGCTGTTTTTT.

This clone was seen a handful of times. The chain uses TRBV7-9 and TRBJ1-4; D possibly corresponds to TRBD1 (5 bases). There are 15 residues in the CDR3. CDR1 SEHNR and CDR2 FQNEAQ come from the germline V gene (reference sequence). Trimming stripped 5 bases from V and 7 bases from J, with 17 bases between. In nucleotides, the CDR3 is TGTGCCAGCAGCCCGGACGGCCCGGGGGGTGAAAAACTGTTTTTT. Translating it yields CASSPDGPGGEKLFF.

The CDR3 loop reads CASSPLAGGANNEQFF. CDR3 bases: TGTGCCAGCAGTCCCTTAGCGGGAGGGGCGAACAATGAGCAGTTCTTC. The chain combines TRBV9 with TRBJ2-1; 11 nucleotides agree with TRBD2. The CDR3 is made up of 16 amino acids. Germline trimming cut 5 bases from V and 5 bases from J; bases unmatched to any gene: 9. Germline CDR1 reads SGDLS; CDR2 reads YYNGEE.

V gene TRBV27 combines with J gene TRBJ2-7; 9 bases are a match to TRBD1. The trim removed 2 bases at V and 7 bases at J, leaving 12 bases unmatched. Germline CDR1 is MNHEY and CDR2 is SMNVEV (reference sequence). This CDR3 has 16 residues. CDR3 sequence: CASSLPPGQGTREQYF. CDR3 bases: TGTGCCAGCAGTTTACCGCCGGGACAGGGAACGCGGGAGCAGTACTTC.

The sample holds a few counts of this clone. This chain links TRBV6-6 with TRBJ2-7; D ambiguous. Germline loops: CDR1 MNHNY, CDR2 SVGAGI (reference sequence). V was clipped by 6 bases and J by 7 bases, with 16 bases between them. There are 13 residues in the CDR3. Here the CDR3 DNA reads TGTGCCAGCAGCACCGTCAGGTCTGGTGAGCAGTACTTC. Translated: CASSTVRSGEQYF.

The chain carries TRBV7-9 and TRBJ1-2; D not resolved. Trimming stripped 10 bases from V and 0 bases from J, with 12 bases between. In germline, CDR1 is SEHNR, CDR2 FQNEAQ (reference sequence). The CDR3 is made up of 13 amino acids. DNA of the CDR3: TGTGCCACCCCGTCCGTTCCTAACTATGGCTACACCTTC. This sequence encodes CATPSVPNYGYTF.

The gene calls are TRBV5-6 and TRBJ1-1, with 9 bases aligning to TRBD1. This CDR3 contains 15 residues. The ends lost 0 bases at V and 9 bases at J; junction bases unmatched: 9. CDR1 is SGHDT, CDR2 YYEEEE, per germline. The DNA of the CDR3 is TGTGCCAGCAGCTTGGTTTGGGGACAGGGACCCCAAGCTTTCTTT. Translated: CASSLVWGQGPQAFF.

This chain connects TRBV2 to TRBJ2-1; D may be TRBD2 (6 bases). This CDR3 is built from 13 residues. Trimming shortened V by 8 bases and J by 5 bases, and 13 bases separated the two germline ends. In germline, CDR1 is SNHLY, CDR2 FYNNEI. This CDR3 is CASRREADNEQFF. The CDR3 DNA sequence: TGTGCCAGCCGGAGGGAGGCCGACAATGAGCAGTTCTTC.

The chain has TRBV19 and TRBJ2-7; TRBD2 matches 13 bases. V shed 6 bases, J shed 3 bases, and the junction held 5 bases outside the gene matches. The CDR3 consists of 15 residues. Germline lookup yields CDR1 LNHDA and CDR2 SQIVND (reference sequence). CDR3 loop: CASSRRTSGSYEQYF. DNA of the CDR3: TGTGCCAGTAGCAGAAGGACTAGCGGGAGCTACGAGCAGTACTTC. The full variable domain, rest sourced from reference TRBV19 and TRBJ2-7, is DGGITQSPKYLFRKEGQNVTLSCEQNLNHDAMYWYRQDPGQGLRLIYYSQIVNDFQKGDIAEGYSVSREKKESFPLTVTSAQKNPTAFYLCASSRRTSGSYEQYFGPGTRLTVT.

The chain is built from TRBV29-1 and TRBJ1-2, with 8 bases fitting TRBD1. There are 15 residues in the CDR3. The germline V gene has CDR1 SQVTM and CDR2 ANQGSEA. Germline trimming cut 0 bases from V and 6 bases from J; bases unmatched to any gene: 9. The CDR3 DNA reads TGCAGCGTTGAAGATCAGGGACAGGCGCTGAATGGCTACACCTTC. Translating it yields CSVEDQGQALNGYTF.

This clone turned up a few times. The gene calls are TRBV7-2 and TRBJ1-2, with D perhaps TRBD1 (6 bases). V was shortened by 0 bases and J by 2 bases, with 10 bases between the two germline ends. Germline-derived CDR1 and CDR2 are SGHTA and FQGNSA. The CDR3 extends over 15 amino acids. The CDR3 nucleotides are TGTGCCAGCAGCTTAGCGGCGGGGGGCAACTATGGCTACACCTTC. It codes for CASSLAAGGNYGYTF.

Remarks on this clone: The germline gene is not matched at one end of the junction; a read error may be the cause. Other DNA sequences within the sample encode an identical CDR3. This CDR3 is CSVEGTAGGAQYF. The CDR3 DNA sequence: TGTAGCGTTGAAGGAACAGCGGGAGGGGCCCAGTACTTC. The chain carries TRBV29-1 and TRBJ2-5, with TRBD2 matching 10 bases. Looked up from germline, CDR1 is SQVTM and CDR2 is ANQGSEA. CDR3 length equals 13 residues.

The chain employs TRBV12-5 and TRBJ1-2; 7 nucleotides match TRBD1. Germline loops: CDR1 LGHNT, CDR2 FRNRAP. This CDR3 is 13 amino acids long. With 1 base clipped from V and 7 bases from J, the junction kept 3 bases outside the gene matches. CDR3 amino acids: CASGLAYRGGYTF. The CDR3 bases are TGTGCTAGTGGTTTGGCTTACAGGGGTGGCTACACCTTC. Full variable domain (missing parts from reference TRBV12-5 and TRBJ1-2): DARVTQTPRHKVTEMGQEVTMRCQPILGHNTVFWYRQTMMQGLELLAYFRNRAPLDDSGMPKDRFSAEMPDATLATLKIQPSEPRDSAVYFCASGLAYRGGYTFGSGTRLTVV.

The rearrangement uses TRBV4-1 and TRBJ2-1; 8 nucleotides align to TRBD2. The ends lost 0 bases at V and 2 bases at J; junction bases unmatched: 6. Germline V gene data show CDR1 as MGHRA and CDR2 as YSYEKL. The CDR3 runs to 17 residues. The CDR3 is CASSQEGTLAAYNEQFF. The CDR3 DNA sequence: TGCGCCAGCAGCCAAGAGGGGACACTAGCGGCCTACAATGAGCAGTTCTTC.

The genes are TRBV7-2 and TRBJ1-6; 8 bases agree with TRBD1. Germline V CDR1 and CDR2: SGHTA, FQGNSA. The CDR3 length is 14 residues. With 5 bases clipped from V and 8 bases from J, the junction kept 5 bases outside the gene matches. The CDR3 DNA reads as TGTGCCAGCAGCCCAGGACAGGGTTATTCACCCCTCCACTTT. Its protein product is CASSPGQGYSPLHF.

This chain's CDR3 is CASTQGSYTEAFF. DNA of the CDR3: TGTGCCAGCACTCAGGGAAGCTACACTGAAGCTTTCTTT. The chain employs TRBV28 and TRBJ1-1, with D possibly TRBD1 on 5 matching bases. Germline V CDR1 and CDR2: MDHEN, SYDVKM. This CDR3 has 13 residues. Trimming removed 7 bases at V and 3 bases at J, with 12 bases between.

The chain links TRBV2 to TRBJ1-1; D not resolved. V lost 8 bases and J lost 8, with 6 bases in between. The CDR3 covers 9 residues. Looked up from germline, CDR1 is SNHLY and CDR2 is FYNNEI. The CDR3 reads CASGGEAFF. As DNA, the CDR3 is TGTGCCAGCGGCGGGGAAGCTTTCTTT.

The chain uses TRBV29-1 and TRBJ2-5; D may be TRBD1 (6 bases). CDR3 length: 13 residues. Germline V gene sequence: CDR1 SQVTM, CDR2 ANQGSEA. V lost 0 bases, J lost 5 bases, and 10 bases lay in between. Here the CDR3 DNA reads TGCAGCGTTGAAGAACAGGGCCTGGAGACCCAGTACTTC. Amino acid sequence: CSVEEQGLETQYF.

The gene calls are TRBV20-1 and TRBJ1-2, with D maybe TRBD1 (6 bases). The V gene's germline CDR1 is DFQATT and CDR2 SNEGSKA (reference sequence). The CDR3 consists of 11 residues. The chain's CDR3 is CTPPGVYGYTF. The CDR3 bases are TGCACCCCCCCAGGGGTATATGGCTACACCTTC.

The chain has TRBV12-5 and TRBJ2-2; the match to TRBD1 covers 8 bases. This CDR3 has 16 residues. V gave up 2 bases and J gave up 5 bases; unmatched junction bases: 7. Germline V gene data show CDR1 as LGHNT and CDR2 as FRNRAP. The CDR3 here is CASGLPRDRRTGELFF. CDR3 in DNA: TGTGCTAGTGGTTTGCCCCGGGACAGGCGTACCGGGGAGCTGTTTTTT.

The chain joins TRBV19 to TRBJ1-2, with a tentative D call TRBD1 (5 bases). The CDR3 is 17 residues long. Germline V gene sequence: CDR1 LNHDA, CDR2 SQIVND (reference sequence). V gave up 4 bases and J gave up 0 bases, with 18 bases separating them. The CDR3: CASSRRGRSTANYGYTF. The DNA of the CDR3 is TGTGCCAGTAGTAGGAGGGGACGGTCGACGGCTAACTATGGCTACACCTTC.

The chain combines TRBV6-1 with TRBJ1-1; unclear D gene. This CDR3 is 15 amino acids long. CDR1 and CDR2 (germline): MNHNS, SASEGT. With 3 bases removed from V and 3 bases from J, the gap between germline ends came to 14 bases. This chain's CDR3 is CASSEVWREDTEAFF. In DNA, the CDR3 is TGTGCCAGCAGTGAGGTGTGGAGAGAGGACACTGAAGCTTTCTTT.